These 3 T cell receptor beta chains were sequenced from one sample in a study of blood T cell repertoires in COVID-19. Generated by immunoSEQ multiplex PCR, the TCRdb table keeps only in-frame clones and is missing some. Of over 150,000 clones detected, 70% to 85% appear once; the ten largest clones hold approximately 7.3%. The sample was peripheral blood. Receptors were obtained from a human donor in a cohort sampled during active COVID-19.

The chain combines TRBV7-8 with TRBJ1-2, with TRBD1 matching over 9 bases. Germline lookup yields CDR1 SGHVS and CDR2 FQNEAQ. The CDR3 runs 15 residues. Trimming at V came to 1 base and at J to 2 bases, leaving 2 bases not matched to a gene. CDR3: CASSLETGGNYGYTF. CDR3 nucleotides: TGTGCCAGCAGCTTAGAAACAGGGGGCAACTATGGCTACACCTTC. Based on the CDR3 plus reference TRBV7-8 and TRBJ1-2, the full variable domain is GAGVSQSPRYKVAKRGQDVALRCDPISGHVSLFWYQQALGQGPEFLTYFQNEAQLDKSGLPSDRFFAERPEGSVSTLKIQRTQQEDSAVYLCASSLETGGNYGYTFGSGTRLTVV.

The rearrangement joins TRBV7-2 to TRBJ1-4, with 8 positions matching TRBD1. V trimming: 5 bases; J trimming: 8 bases; junction bases outside the gene matches: 10. The CDR3 is 15 amino acids. Germline loops: CDR1 SGHTA, CDR2 FQGNSA. The CDR3 bases are TGTGCCAGCAGCACCCAGGGGGCAGTACGAGAAAAACTGTTTTTT. This codes for CASSTQGAVREKLFF.

The chain links TRBV27 to TRBJ2-5, with 10 bases matching TRBD2. The V segment lost 6 bases and the J segment 4 bases; nucleotides outside the gene matches: 8. The CDR3 runs 15 residues. Germline CDR1 and CDR2: MNHEY and SMNVEV (reference sequence). DNA for the CDR3: TGTGCCAGCAGCCCTGAGGCTAGCGGGGGAGAGACCCAGTACTTC. Translated, it gives CASSPEASGGETQYF.